This entry lists 5 T cell receptor beta chains sequenced from one sample in a study of T cell repertoires in cytomegalovirus infection (dated by TCRdb to about 2019). The sequencer listed for this sample is Illumina HiSeq 1500. TCRdb passed the public sequencing reads through fastp at Q25 and MiXCR, retaining productive beta sequences. Identical CDR3 protein sequences are pooled into one entry, listed with their most common genes and DNA. The sample records approximately 170,000 distinct CDR3 sequences, 17% of which are singletons. Of the sample, around a sixth is held by the ten largest clones. Sequencing was performed on CD8+ T cells from PBMCs. All receptors come from a human donor in good health (CMV status not recorded). Some clones in this sample may be carry-over from other donors' samples.

This clonotype was recorded many times. The chain uses TRBV5-1 and TRBJ2-1, with 7 positions matching TRBD2. This CDR3 spans 15 amino acids. V was pared by 6 bases and J by 8 bases, with 14 bases of the junction left unmatched. Germline V CDR1 and CDR2: SGHRS, YFSETQ. The CDR3 coding sequence is TGCGCCAGCACCCTCCGACTAGCCCTAGTGGATGAGCAGTTCTTC. Amino acids: CASTLRLALVDEQFF.

This clonotype was observed a handful of times. This sequence joins TRBV28 and TRBJ1-2, with D perhaps TRBD1 (6 bases). The CDR3 has 14 residues. Germline CDR1 reads MDHEN; CDR2 reads SYDVKM. The V end was cut by 2 bases, the J end by 4 bases, with 11 bases between. The CDR3 DNA sequence: TGTGCCAGCAGTTTAGTTGTCAGGGGCTATGGCTACACCTTC. It is translated as CASSLVVRGYGYTF.

There are a few counts of this clonotype. The rearrangement uses TRBV7-9 and TRBJ2-7; D not resolved. This CDR3 has 12 amino acids. V gave up 3 bases and J gave up 2 bases, with 5 bases separating them. CDR1 is SEHNR and CDR2 is FQNEAQ in the germline V gene (reference sequence). For the CDR3, the DNA is TGTGCCAGCAGCTTTCAGCCCTACGAGCAGTACTTC. It codes for CASSFQPYEQYF.

This chain links TRBV28 with TRBJ2-1, with TRBD2 matching 9 bases. The length of the CDR3 is 16 residues. With 2 bases clipped from V and 10 bases from J, the junction kept 12 bases outside the gene matches. Germline CDR1 MDHEN, CDR2 SYDVKM. CDR3 residues: CASSLLRLAGREEQFF. CDR3 DNA sequence: TGTGCCAGCAGTTTACTGCGTCTAGCGGGAAGAGAGGAGCAGTTCTTC.

The chain uses TRBV7-2 and TRBJ1-1; the D gene is possibly TRBD1 (5 bases). The germline gives CDR1 SGHTA, CDR2 FQGNSA. The CDR3 length is 14 residues. Trimming removed 6 bases from V and 0 bases from J, with 11 bases in between. The CDR3 DNA is TGTGCCAGCAGGGAACAGGAGCTGAACACTGAAGCTTTCTTT. Amino acid sequence: CASREQELNTEAFF.